This T cell receptor (beta chain) was sequenced in a study of cytomegalovirus exposure and HLA in healthy donors. Whole-study context: HLA-typed donors contributed about 85 million unique TCRs, which were held in an early data release. Of the donors genotyped, several hundred in all, 75% to 85% fell in the Caucasian-associated ancestry cluster.

The V gene end was trimmed by 4 bases and the J gene end by 2 bases; junction bases not matched to a gene: 3. The CDR3 has 13 amino acids. CDR1 and CDR2 from the germline V gene are SQVTM and ANQGSEA. The PCR ran on 60 Vbeta and 13 Jbeta primers. Sequenced by immunoSEQ multiplex PCR; TCRdb stores in-frame clones only, minus some. The repertoire holds approximately 170,000 clones, with approximately 88% as singletons. The gene calls are TRBV29-1 and TRBJ2-7, with 9 nucleotides matching TRBD2. Sequenced material: PBMCs. This sequence was found in a boy between 2 and 10 years old in good health and CMV-seronegative. The DNA of the CDR3 is TGCAGCGTTGGCCTAGCGGGGACCTACGAGCAGTACTTC. Translation gives CSVGLAGTYEQYF.